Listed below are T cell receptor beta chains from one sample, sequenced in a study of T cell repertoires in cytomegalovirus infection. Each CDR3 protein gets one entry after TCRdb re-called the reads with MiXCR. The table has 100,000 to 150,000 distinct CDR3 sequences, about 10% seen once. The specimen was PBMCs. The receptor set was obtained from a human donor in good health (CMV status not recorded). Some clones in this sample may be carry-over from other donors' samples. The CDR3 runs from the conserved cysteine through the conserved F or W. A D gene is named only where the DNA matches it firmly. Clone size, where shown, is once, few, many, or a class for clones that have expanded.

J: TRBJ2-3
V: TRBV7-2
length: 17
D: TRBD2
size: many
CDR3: CASSLGYSGVYTDTQYF
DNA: TGTGCCAGCAGCTTAGGGTATAGCGGGGTGTACACAGATACGCAGTATTTT

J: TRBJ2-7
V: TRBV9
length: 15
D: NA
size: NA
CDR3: CASSVAGTSKDEQYF
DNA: TGTGCCAGCAGCGTAGCCGGGACTTCCAAGGACGAGCAGTACTTC

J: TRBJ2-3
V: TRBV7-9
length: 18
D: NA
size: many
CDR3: CASSLLVLRTAYTDTQYF
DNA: TGTGCCAGCAGCTTACTAGTACTTAGGACCGCGTACACAGATACGCAGTATTTT

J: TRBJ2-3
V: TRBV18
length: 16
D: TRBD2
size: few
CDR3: CASSPLAGGPKDTQYF
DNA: TGTGCCAGCTCACCACTAGCGGGGGGGCCCAAAGATACGCAGTATTTT

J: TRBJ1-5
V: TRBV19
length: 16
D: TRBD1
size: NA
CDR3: CASSPTTGAVNQPQHF
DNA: TGTGCCAGTAGCCCAACGACAGGGGCAGTCAATCAGCCCCAGCATTTT

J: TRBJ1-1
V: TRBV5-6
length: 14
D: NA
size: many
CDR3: CASSSYDRNTEAFF
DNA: TGTGCCAGCAGCTCATACGACAGGAACACTGAAGCTTTCTTT

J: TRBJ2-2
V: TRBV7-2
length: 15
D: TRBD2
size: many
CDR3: CASTKTSGGIGELFF
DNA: TGTGCCAGCACCAAGACTAGCGGGGGGATCGGGGAGCTGTTTTTT

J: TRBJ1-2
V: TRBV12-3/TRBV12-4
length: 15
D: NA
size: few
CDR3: CASSSIGGAEYGYTF
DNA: TGTGCCAGCAGTTCAATTGGGGGGGCTGAATATGGCTACACCTTC

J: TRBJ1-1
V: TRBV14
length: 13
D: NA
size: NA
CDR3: CASSQGWGGEAFF
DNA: TGTGCCAGCAGCCAAGGCTGGGGGGGTGAAGCTTTCTTT

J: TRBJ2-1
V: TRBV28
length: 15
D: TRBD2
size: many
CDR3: CASSPMGGNDNEQFF
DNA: TGTGCCAGCAGTCCCATGGGGGGGAACGACAATGAGCAGTTCTTC

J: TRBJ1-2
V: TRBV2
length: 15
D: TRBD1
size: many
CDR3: CASSDRDRDHYGYTF
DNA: TGTGCCAGCAGCGACCGGGACAGGGACCACTATGGCTACACCTTC

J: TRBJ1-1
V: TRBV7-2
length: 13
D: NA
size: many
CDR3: CASCSSRNTEAFF
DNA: TGTGCCAGCTGTTCGAGTCGGAACACTGAAGCTTTCTTT

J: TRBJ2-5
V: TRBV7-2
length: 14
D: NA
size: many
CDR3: CASSPGLAVETQYF
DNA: TGTGCCAGCAGCCCGGGACTTGCCGTGGAGACCCAGTACTTC

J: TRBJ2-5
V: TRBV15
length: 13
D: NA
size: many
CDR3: CATSRDYQETQYF
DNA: TGTGCCACCAGCAGAGATTATCAAGAGACCCAGTACTTC

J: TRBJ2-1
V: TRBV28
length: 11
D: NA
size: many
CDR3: CASSVFREQFF
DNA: TGTGCCAGCAGTGTCTTCCGGGAGCAGTTCTTC

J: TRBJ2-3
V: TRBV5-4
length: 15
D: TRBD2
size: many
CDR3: CASSLAGGPKDTQYF
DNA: TGTGCCAGCAGCTTGGCGGGGGGGCCGAAAGATACGCAGTATTTT

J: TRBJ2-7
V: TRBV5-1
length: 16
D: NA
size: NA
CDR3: CASSLAPAGPRVEQYF
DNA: TGCGCCAGCAGCTTGGCACCCGCCGGTCCACGCGTGGAGCAGTACTTC

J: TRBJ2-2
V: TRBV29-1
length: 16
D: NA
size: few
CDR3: CSVGVGAGVDTGELFF
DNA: TGCAGCGTTGGGGTGGGGGCAGGGGTGGACACCGGGGAGCTGTTTTTT

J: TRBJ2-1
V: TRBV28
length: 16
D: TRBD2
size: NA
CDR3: CASLPLAGSTNNEQFF
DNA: TGTGCCAGCCTCCCCTTAGCGGGATCGACAAACAATGAGCAGTTCTTC

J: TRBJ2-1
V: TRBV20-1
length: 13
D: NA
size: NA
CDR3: CSASPDPDNEQFF
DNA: TGCAGTGCTAGCCCCGACCCGGACAATGAGCAGTTCTTC

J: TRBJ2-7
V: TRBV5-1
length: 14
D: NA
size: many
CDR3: CASSLKGIGYEQYF
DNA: TGCGCCAGCAGCTTGAAGGGGATTGGATACGAGCAGTACTTC

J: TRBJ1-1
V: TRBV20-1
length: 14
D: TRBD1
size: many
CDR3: CSASPSRGFGEAFF
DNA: TGCAGTGCTAGCCCGAGCAGGGGGTTCGGTGAAGCTTTCTTT

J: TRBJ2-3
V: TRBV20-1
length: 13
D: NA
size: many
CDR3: CSAPGPSTDTQYF
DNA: TGCAGTGCCCCCGGGCCCTCGACAGATACGCAGTATTTT

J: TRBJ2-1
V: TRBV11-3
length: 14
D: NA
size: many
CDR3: CASSLVRGSNEQFF
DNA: TGTGCCAGCAGCTTAGTGCGGGGATCCAATGAGCAGTTCTTC

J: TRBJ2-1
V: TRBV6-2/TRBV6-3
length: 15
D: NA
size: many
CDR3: CASSYVRGAVDEQFF
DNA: TGTGCCAGCAGTTACGTCCGGGGGGCCGTTGATGAGCAGTTCTTC

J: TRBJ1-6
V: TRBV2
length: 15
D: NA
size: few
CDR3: CASSEWSGANSPLHF
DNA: TGTGCCAGCAGTGAATGGTCAGGGGCCAATTCACCCCTCCACTTT

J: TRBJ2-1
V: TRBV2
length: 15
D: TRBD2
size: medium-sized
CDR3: CASRPTSGSYNEQFF
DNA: TGTGCCAGCAGGCCGACTAGCGGCTCCTACAATGAGCAGTTCTTC